This TCR beta chain was documented in a study of T cell repertoires in cytomegalovirus infection. Study-wide background: Evidence of both CMV infection and a matching HLA type came from public TCR beta signatures. Broader study findings: The response measured ex vivo was dominated by TCR beta clonotypes (HLA-C-restricted and CMV-specific). There were carriers of CMV plus the relevant HLA, and cumulative public TCR beta family frequency identified them.

TCRdb recomputed calls from the reads with MiXCR, one row per CDR3 protein. The repertoire includes hundreds of thousands of distinct CDR3 sequences, 35% to 45% of them detected once, and roughly 2.9% sits in the top ten. Only a few counts were recorded for this clonotype. Its antigen is currently unknown. This CDR3 has 14 residues. The germline V gene encodes CDR1 MNHEY and CDR2 SVGEGT. The sample taken for sequencing was PBMCs. This TCR was sampled from a human donor in good health (CMV status not recorded). Some clones in this sample may be carry-over from other donors' samples. This rearrangement joins TRBV6-2 or TRBV6-3 to TRBJ2-7, with D possibly TRBD2 on 6 matching bases. CDR3 nucleotide sequence: TGTGCTACAGATTTGGGCGGGAAGTCTTACGAGCAGTACTTC. Residues: CATDLGGKSYEQYF.